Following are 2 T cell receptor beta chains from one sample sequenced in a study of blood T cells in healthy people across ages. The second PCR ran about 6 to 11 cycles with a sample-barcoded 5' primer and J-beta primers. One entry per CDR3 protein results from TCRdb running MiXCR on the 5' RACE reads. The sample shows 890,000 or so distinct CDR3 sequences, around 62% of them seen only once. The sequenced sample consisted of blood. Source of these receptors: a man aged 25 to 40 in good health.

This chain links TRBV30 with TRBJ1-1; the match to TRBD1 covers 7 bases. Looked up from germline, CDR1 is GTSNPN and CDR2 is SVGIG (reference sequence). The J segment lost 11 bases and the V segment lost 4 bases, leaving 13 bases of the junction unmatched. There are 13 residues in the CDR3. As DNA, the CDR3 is TGTGCCTGGACCGACTTGACAGGGCTGGGTGCTTTCTTT. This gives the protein CAWTDLTGLGAFF.

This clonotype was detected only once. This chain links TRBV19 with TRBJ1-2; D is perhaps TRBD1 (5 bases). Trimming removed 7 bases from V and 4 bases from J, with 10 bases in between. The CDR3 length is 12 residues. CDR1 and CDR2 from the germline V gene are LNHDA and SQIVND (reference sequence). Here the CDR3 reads CASTAGRYGYTF. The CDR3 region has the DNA TGTGCCAGTACGGCGGGGCGCTATGGCTACACCTTC.